The clone carrying this T cell receptor beta chain was found a few times. Its antigen remains unknown. The data originate from a study of T-cell memory formation after mild COVID-19. Looked up from germline, CDR1 is MDHEN and CDR2 is SYDVKM. V was pared by 6 bases and J by 7 bases, with 3 bases of the junction left unmatched. The length of the CDR3 is 13 residues. MiXCR, applied by TCRdb to the 5' RACE reads, yields one record per CDR3 protein. The sample holds some 300,000 distinct CDR3 sequences, roughly 20% seen once. Whole-study results and caveats: Certain responding clones were present in pre-infection memory, suggesting participation of cross-reactive memory. Among contracting clones, CD4+ were mainly CM/EM and CD8+ enriched in EMRA.

This clonotype was obtained from a man between 18 and 29 years old who had mild COVID-19 (a few samples of this study predate the infection). Cell type and time point are not known. The sample was PBMCs or a T cell subset sorted from them (not recorded which). The rearrangement links TRBV28 to TRBJ1-6, with 7 bases matching TRBD1. This chain's CDR3 is CASRAGQNSPLHF. In nucleotides, the CDR3 is TGTGCCAGCAGAGCGGGACAGAATTCACCCCTCCACTTT. Full variable domain (remainder filled in from reference TRBV28 and TRBJ1-6): DVKVTQSSRYLVKRTGEKVFLECVQDMDHENMFWYRQDPGLGLRLIYFSYDVKMKEKGDIPEGYSVSREKKERFSLILESASTNQTSMYLCASRAGQNSPLHFGNGTRLTVT.